This entry lists 25 T cell receptor beta chains sequenced from one sample in a study of OX40 agonist ivuxolimab in advanced cancers. Clones were read by immunoSEQ multiplex PCR, and TCRdb kept only the in-frame ones, dropping some. The repertoire holds some 70,000 clones, with less than 95% as singletons. The sequencing used CD4+ or CD8+ T cells sorted from blood, collected in a trial of the OX40 agonist ivuxolimab. The receptors were sampled from an adult with an advanced solid tumor such as melanoma, head and neck, liver or kidney cancer.

This clone was seen once. V and J are TRBV5-1 and TRBJ1-5; 10 bases match TRBD1. The CDR3 length is 15 residues. CDR1 is SGHRS, CDR2 YFSETQ, per germline. The J segment lost 7 bases and the V segment lost 3 bases, leaving 7 bases of the junction unmatched. Here the CDR3 reads CASSWGQGRNQPQHF. CDR3 nucleotides: TGCGCCAGCAGCTGGGGACAGGGGAGGAACCAGCCCCAGCATTTT.

The CDR3 DNA reads as TGTGCCAGCAGCTCCGGCACCAGAAACTCCTACGAGCAGTACTTC. Its protein is CASSSGTRNSYEQYF. The genes are TRBV5-4 and TRBJ2-7; D not certain. Germline CDR1 is SGHNT and CDR2 is YYREEE (reference sequence). This CDR3 is built from 15 residues. Trimming pared 3 bases from V and 0 bases from J, leaving 13 bases between.

CDR3 sequence: CASSPGQVNTEAFF. The DNA for the CDR3 is TGTGCCAGCAGCCCCGGACAGGTGAACACTGAAGCTTTCTTT. V gene TRBV7-3 combines with J gene TRBJ1-1; 7 bases are a match to TRBD1. J lost 0 bases, V lost 5 bases, and 3 bases had no gene match. Germline V gene data show CDR1 as SGHTA and CDR2 as FQGTGA. The CDR3 spans 14 residues.

The CDR3 region has the DNA TGTGCCAGCAGCTTGACCGGGACAGGGGCGGGCTATGGCTACACCTTC. Its protein is CASSLTGTGAGYGYTF. The rearrangement uses TRBV5-5 and TRBJ1-2; TRBD1 agrees at 10 bases. Trimming removed 1 base from V and 4 bases from J; junction bases left unmatched: 7. This CDR3 comprises 16 residues. Germline V gives CDR1 SGHKS, CDR2 YYEKEE (reference sequence).

The chain uses TRBV11-3 and TRBJ1-4; D ambiguous. The germline V gene has CDR1 SGHNT and CDR2 YENEEA. Trimming took off 3 bases at V and 4 bases at J, with 6 bases between the two ends. The CDR3 sequence is 13 residues long. The CDR3 DNA sequence: TGTGCCAGCAGCTTGCATCTTAATGAAAAACTGTTTTTT. Translated, it gives CASSLHLNEKLFF.

The chain couples TRBV10-2 to TRBJ1-3; D not resolved. V was cut by 7 bases and J by 0 bases, with 7 bases left in between. CDR3 length equals 13 residues. From germline, CDR1 is WSHSY and CDR2 SAAADI. CDR3 residues: CASNTDSGNTIYF. The CDR3 coding sequence is TGCGCCAGCAATACAGACTCTGGAAACACCATATATTTT.

The J gene is TRBJ1-1, the V gene TRBV6-1; D might be TRBD1 (6 bases). Germline CDR1 is MNHNS and CDR2 is SASEGT. The V and J ends lost 8 bases and 1 base respectively, with 11 bases between them. This CDR3 region has 13 residues. The CDR3 is CASPGQPNTEAFF. For the CDR3, the DNA is TGTGCCAGCCCGGGACAACCGAACACTGAAGCTTTCTTT.

This clone was counted once. The V call is TRBV5-1, the J call TRBJ1-2; 9 bases match TRBD1. The CDR3 loop spans 16 amino acids. With 0 bases clipped from V and 0 bases from J, the junction kept 3 bases outside the gene matches. The V gene's germline CDR1 is SGHRS and CDR2 YFSETQ. As DNA, the CDR3 is TGCGCCAGCAGCTTGGGGGACAGGGTAGCTAACTATGGCTACACCTTC. It is translated as CASSLGDRVANYGYTF.

This chain connects TRBV25-1 to TRBJ2-3; no clear D. From germline, CDR1 is MGHDK and CDR2 SYGVNS. The CDR3 is 11 amino acids. V was clipped by 5 bases and J by 4 bases, with 4 bases between them. CDR3 sequence: CASSFADTQYF. DNA for the CDR3: TGTGCCAGCAGTTTCGCAGATACGCAGTATTTT. Based on the CDR3 plus reference TRBV25-1 and TRBJ2-3, the full variable domain is EADIYQTPRYLVIGTGKKITLECSQTMGHDKMYWYQQDPGMELHLIHYSYGVNSTEKGDLSSESTVSRIRTEHFPLTLESARPSHTSQYLCASSFADTQYFGPGTRLTVL.

The chain joins TRBV5-6 to TRBJ2-7; 7 bases align to TRBD1. CDR3 size: 16 residues. CDR1 and CDR2 (germline): SGHDT, YYEEEE. Unmatched junction bases numbered 11, after V lost 2 bases and J lost 3 bases. The chain's CDR3 is CASSFIPRRQGYEQYF. The CDR3 DNA reads as TGTGCCAGCAGCTTTATCCCACGTAGACAGGGCTACGAGCAGTACTTC.

The chain has TRBV5-6 and TRBJ2-1; 8 nucleotides agree with TRBD2. The length of the CDR3 is 17 residues. The junction had 13 bases not matched to a gene; V was cut back by 4 bases and J by 4 bases. Looked up from germline, CDR1 is SGHDT and CDR2 is YYEEEE. CDR3 in amino acids: CASSPGGWSGSYNEQFF. DNA for the CDR3: TGTGCCAGCAGCCCGGGGGGATGGAGCGGGAGTTACAATGAGCAGTTCTTC.

The chain carries TRBV5-1 and TRBJ1-5; D possibly corresponds to TRBD1 (6 bases). Germline CDR1 SGHRS, CDR2 YFSETQ. The CDR3 is 16 residues long. Trimming removed 0 bases from V and 4 bases from J, with 14 bases in between. The CDR3 loop is CASSLAGGTRNQPQHF. The CDR3 DNA is TGCGCCAGCAGCTTGGCCGGTGGGACACGTAATCAGCCCCAGCATTTT. The full variable domain, rest sourced from reference TRBV5-1 and TRBJ1-5, is KAGVTQTPRYLIKTRGQQVTLSCSPISGHRSVSWYQQTPGQGLQFLFEYFSETQRNKGNFPGRFSGRQFSNSRSEMNVSTLELGDSALYLCASSLAGGTRNQPQHFGDGTRLSIL.

J is TRBJ2-7 and V is TRBV5-1; weak D call: TRBD1 (5 bases). V was pared by 4 bases and J by 7 bases, with 18 bases between. CDR3 length equals 14 residues. Germline V CDR1 and CDR2: SGHRS, YFSETQ. CDR3 DNA sequence: TGCGCCAGCAGCCACACGGCCACAGGAGCGGAGCAGTACTTC. The encoded protein is CASSHTATGAEQYF. Complete variable domain (other parts from reference TRBV5-1 and TRBJ2-7): KAGVTQTPRYLIKTRGQQVTLSCSPISGHRSVSWYQQTPGQGLQFLFEYFSETQRNKGNFPGRFSGRQFSNSRSEMNVSTLELGDSALYLCASSHTATGAEQYFGPGTRLTVT.

The chain recombines TRBV9 with TRBJ1-1, with D tentatively TRBD1 (6 bases). Germline CDR1 SGDLS, CDR2 YYNGEE. V lost 3 bases and J 10 bases, leaving 19 bases between the germline ends. The CDR3 has 14 residues. The CDR3 is CASSEAPQGRGAFF. Written as DNA, the CDR3 is TGTGCCAGCAGCGAGGCCCCCCAGGGGAGGGGAGCTTTCTTT.

This chain joins TRBV4-2 and TRBJ2-7; no reliable D call. Germline-derived CDR1 and CDR2 are LGHNA and YNFKEQ. Trimming stripped 0 bases from V and 7 bases from J, with 10 bases between. The CDR3 contains 13 residues. In DNA, the CDR3 is TGTGCCAGCAGCCAAGATCTCTTCCGGGAGCAGTACTTC. Translation: CASSQDLFREQYF.

The chain employs TRBV6-5 and TRBJ1-1, with D possibly being TRBD1 (5 bases). The CDR3 totals 16 residues. CDR1 and CDR2 from the germline V gene are MNHEY and SVGAGI. V gave up 2 bases and J gave up 0 bases, with 13 bases separating them. In DNA form, the CDR3 reads TGTGCCAGCAGTTACCGAGGGGTCGGAATGAACACTGAAGCTTTCTTT. It specifies CASSYRGVGMNTEAFF.

This clone was found a few times. V gene TRBV30 combines with J gene TRBJ1-1, with D uncertain. CDR1 is GTSNPN, CDR2 SVGIG, per germline (reference sequence). The germline V and J ends were trimmed by 2 bases and 11 bases, with 9 bases remaining between them. The CDR3 has 10 amino acids. CDR3 residues: CAWSPPRAFF. The CDR3, as DNA: TGTGCCTGGAGTCCCCCACGGGCTTTCTTT.

CDR3 DNA: TGTGCCAGCAGTCCCCAGACGGACAGGGGATACCCCTACGAGCAGTACTTC. It translates to CASSPQTDRGYPYEQYF. V usage is TRBV28 and J usage is TRBJ2-7; TRBD1 matches at 9 bases. V was pared by 5 bases and J by 2 bases, with 13 bases of the junction left unmatched. Germline V gene sequence: CDR1 MDHEN, CDR2 SYDVKM. The CDR3 runs to 17 residues.

The chain combines TRBV30 with TRBJ2-7; D might be TRBD2 (5 bases). The CDR3 is 11 residues long. CDR1 is GTSNPN, CDR2 SVGIG, per germline (reference sequence). As DNA, the CDR3 is TGTGCTCAAGCGGTCTCCTACGAGCAGTACTTC. The encoded protein is CAQAVSYEQYF.

J is TRBJ1-1 and V is TRBV5-8, with D possibly matching TRBD1 (5 bases). The germline V gene has CDR1 SGHTS and CDR2 YDEGEE. V was pared by 4 bases and J by 4 bases, with 17 bases between. The CDR3 spans 15 residues. CDR3 sequence reads: CASSPRGSGATEAFF. The DNA for the CDR3 is TGTGCCAGCAGCCCACGGGGTTCCGGGGCCACTGAAGCTTTCTTT. The full variable domain, rest sourced from reference TRBV5-8 and TRBJ1-1, is EAGVTQSPTHLIKTRGQQATLRCSPISGHTSVYWYQQALGLGLQFLLWYDEGEERNRGNFPPRFSGRQFPNYSSELNVNALELEDSALYLCASSPRGSGATEAFFGQGTRLTVV.

This chain links TRBV6-6 with TRBJ2-5; D may be TRBD2 (6 bases). Between the trimmed V and J ends, which lost 5 bases and 1 base, there was a span of 17 bases. This CDR3 has 16 residues. Germline loops: CDR1 MNHNY, CDR2 SVGAGI (reference sequence). CDR3 DNA: TGTGCCAGCAGTCAGTCTGCCTCTAGCGCCCAAGAGACCCAGTACTTC. This encodes CASSQSASSAQETQYF.

This clone occurred once. The J gene is TRBJ2-3, the V gene TRBV10-1; possible D gene TRBD1, 5 bases. Germline V gene sequence: CDR1 WNHNN, CDR2 SYGVQD (reference sequence). The CDR3 consists of 16 residues. Trimming left V 3 bases short and J 0 bases short, with 13 bases between. As DNA, the CDR3 is TGCGCCAGCAGTGATGGGCCTGGGGCGAGCACAGATACGCAGTATTTT. Protein product: CASSDGPGASTDTQYF.

In DNA, the CDR3 is TGTGCCAGTAGTATGACGCAGACCAAGGGTGAGACCCAGTACTTC. Translated: CASSMTQTKGETQYF. This rearrangement joins TRBV19 to TRBJ2-5; D unclear. Germline lookup yields CDR1 LNHDA and CDR2 SQIVND (reference sequence). CDR3 size: 15 residues. V was clipped by 3 bases and J by 5 bases, with 16 bases between them.

The rearrangement uses TRBV7-9 and TRBJ2-3; D is ambiguous. Germline CDR1 is SEHNR and CDR2 is FQNEAQ (reference sequence). The length of the CDR3 is 13 residues. Between the trimmed V and J ends, which lost 5 bases and 3 bases, there was a span of 9 bases. DNA for the CDR3: TGTGCCAGCAGCCAAAGTGGAACAGATACGCAGTATTTT. It yields the protein CASSQSGTDTQYF. Full variable domain (missing parts from reference TRBV7-9 and TRBJ2-3): DTGVSQNPRHKITKRGQNVTFRCDPISEHNRLYWYRQTLGQGPEFLTYFQNEAQLEKSRLLSDRFSAERPKGSFSTLEIQRTEQGDSAMYLCASSQSGTDTQYFGPGTRLTVL.

This clone was observed a handful of times. The J gene is TRBJ2-5, the V gene TRBV6-5; D is perhaps TRBD2 (5 bases). Germline-derived CDR1 and CDR2 are MNHEY and SVGAGI. V was pared by 6 bases and J by 7 bases, with 15 bases between. The CDR3 has 13 residues. The CDR3 DNA reads TGTGCCAGCAGAAACTACCCCGCGGGGACCCAGTACTTC. Translated: CASRNYPAGTQYF.